What follows are 6 T cell receptor beta chains derived from one specimen sequenced in a study of glioma-infiltrating T cells after dendritic cell vaccination. TCRdb's copy holds only in-frame clones and misses some; the assay was immunoSEQ multiplex PCR. The sample includes just under 85,000 clones, around 90% seen only once; the top ten take approximately 2.9%. The sequences come from blood, collected before dendritic cell vaccination. The receptors derive from a human donor with glioblastoma.

The V call is TRBV6-1, the J call TRBJ2-3, with 12 positions matching TRBD2. The length of the CDR3 is 14 residues. J was trimmed by 6 bases and V by 6 bases; bases with no gene match: 4. Germline CDR1 MNHNS, CDR2 SASEGT. In nucleotides, the CDR3 is TGTGCCAGCAGCAGGACTAGCGGGGTTGATACGCAGTATTTT. This sequence encodes CASSRTSGVDTQYF.

V is TRBV30 and J is TRBJ1-5, with D possibly TRBD1 on 5 matching bases. V lost 5 bases, J lost 0 bases, and 14 bases lay in between. Per germline, CDR1 GTSNPN and CDR2 SVGIG (reference sequence). The CDR3 totals 15 residues. Here the CDR3 reads CAWSWGDDSNQPQHF. Written as DNA, the CDR3 is TGTGCCTGGTCGTGGGGGGATGATAGCAATCAGCCCCAGCATTTT.

The CDR3 nucleotides are TGTGCCAGCAGCGTGGGACTAGCGGGAGCCGAGCAGTACTTC. Translated, it gives CASSVGLAGAEQYF. V gene TRBV9 combines with J gene TRBJ2-7; 14 bases are shared with TRBD2. J lost 6 bases, V lost 2 bases, and 1 base had no gene match. There are 14 residues in the CDR3. Germline V gene lookup returns CDR1 SGDLS and CDR2 YYNGEE.

The chain combines TRBV11-3 with TRBJ2-1; 9 nucleotides match TRBD2. Germline V gene lookup returns CDR1 SGHNT and CDR2 YENEEA. The CDR3 is 15 residues long. Trimming removed 5 bases from V and 4 bases from J; junction bases left unmatched: 6. Written as DNA, the CDR3 is TGTGCCAGCAGCCCAAGTGCGGGAGGGTACAATGAGCAGTTCTTC. Translated, it gives CASSPSAGGYNEQFF.

The chain uses TRBV7-8 and TRBJ2-3; TRBD2 aligns across 8 bases. Per the germline V gene, CDR1 is SGHVS and CDR2 is FQNEAQ. The CDR3 totals 15 residues. V lost 5 bases to trimming and J lost 2 bases; unmatched junction nucleotides: 6. CDR3 region: CASSSGGYSTDTQYF. The CDR3 DNA reads TGTGCCAGCAGCAGCGGGGGTTACTCCACAGATACGCAGTATTTT.

The chain is built from TRBV4-1 and TRBJ1-2; the D gene is possibly TRBD1 (5 bases). The CDR3 loop spans 15 amino acids. Per germline, CDR1 MGHRA and CDR2 YSYEKL. Trimming took 0 bases from V and 5 from J, leaving 13 bases between them. CDR3 amino acids: CASSQDLNRPYGYTF. CDR3 in DNA: TGCGCCAGCAGCCAAGATCTAAACAGGCCTTATGGCTACACCTTC.